These 3 T cell receptor beta chains originate from one sample sequenced in a study of T cell repertoires in cytomegalovirus infection. A single record per CDR3 protein comes from TCRdb applying MiXCR to the reads. The data contain about 250,000 distinct CDR3 sequences, 5% to 8.5% of them singletons. Sequencing was done on a sample of PBMCs. The receptors here all came from a human donor in good health (CMV status not recorded). Some clones in this sample may be carry-over from other donors' samples.

This clonotype was seen many times. The chain uses TRBV15 and TRBJ2-1, with 14 bases identical to TRBD2. The CDR3 is 16 amino acids. The J segment lost 4 bases and the V segment lost 8 bases, leaving 7 bases of the junction unmatched. Per the germline V gene, CDR1 is LNHNV and CDR2 is YYDKDF (reference sequence). The CDR3 DNA is TGTGCCACCGCGGGACTAGCGGGGGAGGCTTACAATGAGCAGTTCTTC. Protein product: CATAGLAGEAYNEQFF.

This clonotype turned up a few times. This chain joins TRBV5-1 and TRBJ1-1; D is possibly TRBD1 (5 bases). Between the trimmed V and J ends, which lost 1 base and 1 base, there was a span of 11 bases. Germline V gene sequence: CDR1 SGHRS, CDR2 YFSETQ. The CDR3 extends over 15 amino acids. This CDR3 is CASSLTGEGNTEAFF. In DNA form, the CDR3 reads TGCGCCAGCAGCTTGACAGGTGAGGGGAACACTGAAGCTTTCTTT.

The sample holds many counts of this clonotype. The chain uses TRBV19 and TRBJ1-1; D might be TRBD1 (5 bases). CDR1 is LNHDA and CDR2 is SQIVND in the germline V gene (reference sequence). The CDR3 sequence is 14 residues long. The ends were cut back, 6 bases at V and 4 bases at J, with 15 bases in the middle. CDR3 sequence: CASSQQGTSTEAFF. CDR3 nucleotides: TGTGCCAGTAGCCAGCAGGGTACGAGCACTGAAGCTTTCTTT.